This T cell receptor (beta chain) came from a study of T cells in localized non-small cell lung cancer. The trim removed 2 bases at V and 6 bases at J, leaving 5 bases unmatched. This CDR3 is built from 14 residues. From germline, CDR1 is LNHDA and CDR2 SQIVND (reference sequence). Overall study results and limits: Adjacent lung had a median roughly 58 of the 100 largest tumor clones. Higher blood T cell density went with longer overall survival. Uninvolved adjacent lung had more T cell clonality than any other tissue, topping tumor.

Note on this clone: The target antigen is unknown.

Measured with immunoSEQ multiplex PCR; TCRdb has only the in-frame clones, and not every one. Among 48,000 or so clones listed, just over 85% were seen once. The rearrangement uses TRBV19 and TRBJ2-7; 9 bases map to TRBD1. Specimen: peripheral blood, collected before any cancer treatment. The receptor's source is a male donor older than 55 with stage III squamous cell lung carcinoma. Written as DNA, the CDR3 is TGTGCCAGTAGTATAAGGGACAGGGTCCTCGAGCAGTACTTC. This translates into CASSIRDRVLEQYF.